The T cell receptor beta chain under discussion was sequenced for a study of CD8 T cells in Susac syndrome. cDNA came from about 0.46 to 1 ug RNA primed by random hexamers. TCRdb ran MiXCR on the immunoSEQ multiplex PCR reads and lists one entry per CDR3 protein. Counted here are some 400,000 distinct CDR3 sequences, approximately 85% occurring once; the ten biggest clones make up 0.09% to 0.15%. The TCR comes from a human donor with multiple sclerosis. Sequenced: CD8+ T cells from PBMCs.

The CDR3 loop is CASSGLGGERAYNEQFF. The DNA of the CDR3 is TGTGCCAGCAGTGGACTTGGTGGGGAAAGGGCCTACAATGAGCAGTTCTTC. V and J are TRBV28 and TRBJ2-1; a weak D match, TRBD2 (5 bases). From germline, CDR1 is MDHEN and CDR2 SYDVKM. The CDR3 sequence is 17 residues long. Trimming stripped 5 bases from V and 2 bases from J, with 19 bases between.